This T cell receptor (beta chain) derives from a study of blood T cells in healthy people across ages. Through a sample-barcoded 5' primer and a J-beta primer mix, a second PCR was run for roughly 7 to 11 cycles. TCRdb ran MiXCR on the 5' RACE reads and lists one entry per CDR3 protein. The table records about 970,000 distinct CDR3 sequences, just over 50% of them present only once. Germline assignment: CDR1 MNHEY and CDR2 SVGAGI. This CDR3 is 15 amino acids long. Regarding the study as a whole: Because donor CMV status was unknown, expanded clonotype changes were possibly confounded.

Turning to this clonotype: The antigen is undetermined.

The V and J genes are TRBV6-5 and TRBJ2-5; a possible D gene is TRBD2 (6 bases). The DNA end is a closer match to TRBJ2-4, so the J assignment may be wrong. Sequencing used blood. This receptor was taken from a woman aged 60 to 75 in good health. The chain's CDR3 is CASSFGSPAKNIQYF. In DNA, the CDR3 is TGTGCCAGCAGTTTCGGGAGTCCGGCCAAAAACATTCAGTACTTC.